Shown below are 9 T cell receptor beta chains from a single sample sequenced in a study of T-cell memory formation after mild COVID-19. TCRdb independently ran MiXCR on the 5' RACE reads; one entry per CDR3 protein. The table includes about 500,000 distinct CDR3 sequences, roughly 20% detected once. The sample taken for sequencing was PBMCs or a T cell subset sorted from them (not recorded which). Receptors were obtained from an adult woman who had mild COVID-19 (a few samples of this study predate the infection). Cell type and time point are not known.

The chain carries TRBV20-1 and TRBJ2-5, with D perhaps matching TRBD1 (6 bases). There are 16 residues in the CDR3. V lost 3 bases and J lost 1, with 18 bases in between. Germline loops: CDR1 DFQATT, CDR2 SNEGSKA (reference sequence). Here the CDR3 reads CSASGVFGTSQETQYF. CDR3 nucleotide sequence: TGCAGTGCTAGTGGTGTTTTCGGGACATCCCAAGAGACCCAGTACTTC.

V usage is TRBV6-5 and J usage is TRBJ2-7; D perhaps matches TRBD1 (5 bases). Germline V lookup: CDR1 MNHEY, CDR2 SVGAGI. This CDR3 is 19 amino acids long. V gave up 4 bases and J gave up 6 bases, with 31 bases separating them. The CDR3 coding sequence is TGTGCCAGCAGTTTACAGCTTGTGCCTCTGGATCAGGGCTTTAGCGAGCAGTACTTC. Translation: CASSLQLVPLDQGFSEQYF.

This rearrangement joins TRBV6-5 to TRBJ1-2, with 12 bases fitting TRBD1. The CDR3 has 16 residues. Germline-derived CDR1 and CDR2 are MNHEY and SVGAGI. V lost 2 bases, J lost 6 bases, and 7 bases stayed unmatched. CDR3: CASSYESGTGGDGYTF. The CDR3 region has the DNA TGTGCCAGCAGTTACGAGTCCGGGACAGGGGGCGATGGCTACACCTTC.

V and J are TRBV4-1 and TRBJ2-1; D not certain. This CDR3 region has 17 residues. Germline values: CDR1 MGHRA, CDR2 YSYEKL. Trimming took off 0 bases at V and 0 bases at J, with 12 bases between the two ends. The CDR3 is CASSQDTLASSYNEQFF. The DNA of the CDR3 is TGCGCCAGCAGCCAAGATACCCTGGCTAGCTCCTACAATGAGCAGTTCTTC.

This clonotype has only a few counts. The V call is TRBV13, the J call TRBJ2-7, with D unclear. Germline V gene sequence: CDR1 PRHDT, CDR2 FYEKMQ (reference sequence). This CDR3 region has 14 residues. Trimming pared 5 bases from V and 3 bases from J, leaving 14 bases between. The DNA of the CDR3 is TGTGCCAGCAGCCCTCCTTCCAACTTCTACGAGCAGTACTTC. Translating gives CASSPPSNFYEQYF.

This clonotype was seen only a few times. The J gene is TRBJ2-1, the V gene TRBV27; D remains unclear. The CDR3 contains 14 residues. Germline CDR1 reads MNHEY; CDR2 reads SMNVEV (reference sequence). V lost 5 bases and J lost 4, with 12 bases in between. CDR3 protein: CASSPGPRYNEQFF. The CDR3 nucleotides read TGTGCCAGCAGTCCGGGCCCTCGGTACAATGAGCAGTTCTTC.

The V gene is TRBV7-9, the J gene TRBJ2-3; D gene ambiguous. Germline CDR1 and CDR2: SEHNR and FQNEAQ (reference sequence). V shed 5 bases and J shed 1 base, with 10 bases lying between them. The CDR3 sequence is 14 residues long. CDR3 nucleotides: TGTGCCAGCAGCCCTCCCTGGGGCACAGATACGCAGTATTTT. This sequence encodes CASSPPWGTDTQYF. Complete variable domain (other parts from reference TRBV7-9 and TRBJ2-3): DTGVSQNPRHKITKRGQNVTFRCDPISEHNRLYWYRQTLGQGPEFLTYFQNEAQLEKSRLLSDRFSAERPKGSFSTLEIQRTEQGDSAMYLCASSPPWGTDTQYFGPGTRLTVL.

A few counts support this clonotype. This rearrangement joins TRBV6-5 to TRBJ1-2; the match to TRBD1 covers 7 bases. This CDR3 contains 13 residues. Germline lookup yields CDR1 MNHEY and CDR2 SVGAGI. Germline trimming cut 2 bases from V and 5 bases from J; bases unmatched to any gene: 2. The CDR3 nucleotides are TGTGCCAGCAGTTACGGGACAGATTATGGCTACACCTTC. It codes for CASSYGTDYGYTF.

This clonotype was detected many times. The chain links TRBV29-1 to TRBJ2-5; weak D call: TRBD1 (5 bases). There are 16 residues in the CDR3. V was shortened by 4 bases and J by 4 bases, with 22 bases between the two germline ends. Germline V gene sequence: CDR1 SQVTM, CDR2 ANQGSEA. The CDR3 is CSVVTRFLGRRETQYF. CDR3 nucleotides: TGCAGCGTTGTCACCCGATTCCTGGGGCGGAGAGAGACCCAGTACTTC.